A selection of T cell receptor beta chains follows, all from one sample in a study of regulatory T cells in long-lasting Graves disease. From the multiplex PCR reads, TCRdb called clonotypes with MiXCR, one entry per CDR3 protein. The table shows a few hundred thousand distinct CDR3 sequences, with roughly a quarter occurring only once. The sequencing used peripheral blood mononuclear cells (PBMCs), collected when the disease was refractory, from a patient treated with antithyroid drugs. The origin of the receptors is a female donor with Graves disease. Each CDR3 is given with its conserved first and last residue. D genes are given only for firm matches. The size of a clone is reported for some rows only, either as once, few or many, or as a class for expanded clones.

many	.	TRBV2	TRBJ1-4	TGTGCCAGCATGTCGTCCCCGAATCCAGGCGAAAAACTGTTTTTT	CASMSSPNPGEKLFF
.	.	TRBV4-2	TRBJ2-7	TGTGCCAGCAGCCAATTCCCTGGAGATGAGCAGTACTTC	CASSQFPGDEQYF
many	.	TRBV30	TRBJ2-7	TGTGCCTGGACTGGGGGACACGAGCAGTACTTC	CAWTGGHEQYF
few	.	TRBV7-2	TRBJ2-4	TGTGCCAGCAGTCCCATGGGGGCCGCAAACATTCAGTACTTC	CASSPMGAANIQYF
few	.	TRBV7-8	TRBJ2-5	TGTGCCAGCAGCTTAGTTTTGGAGGCGAGACAAGAGACCCAGTACTTC	CASSLVLEARQETQYF
.	.	TRBV29-1	TRBJ2-7	TGCAGCGTTGTTCGGGGCTACGAGCAGTACTTC	CSVVRGYEQYF
.	.	TRBV29-1	TRBJ1-1	TGCAGCGTTGAAGATCGGGGAGGGGACACTGAAGCTTTCTTT	CSVEDRGGDTEAFF
few	.	TRBV27	TRBJ1-1	TGTGCCAGCAGTTTATCCACGACAGGGAACACTGAAGCTTTCTTT	CASSLSTTGNTEAFF
.	TRBD1	TRBV11-2	TRBJ1-1	TGTGCCAGCAGCTACCGGACAGGCGGGGGGACTGAAGCTTTCTTT	CASSYRTGGGTEAFF
.	.	TRBV19	TRBJ1-1	TGTGCCAGTAGTGTCTCAGGGTTCAACACTGAAGCTTTCTTT	CASSVSGFNTEAFF
.	TRBD2	TRBV28	TRBJ2-5	TGTGCCAGCAGTTTAGGGCTCGGGACTAGCGGGAAAGAGACCCAGTACTTC	CASSLGLGTSGKETQYF